These 4 T cell receptor beta chains came from one sample sequenced in a study of cytomegalovirus exposure and HLA in healthy donors (dated by TCRdb to 2017 to 2019). Receptor libraries were prepared by the immunoSEQ multiplex PCR assay. TCRdb re-hosts the immuneACCESS table, in-frame sequences only. Its copies lack some clones; in the studies checked, an unresolved V gene accounts for under half of them, and the cause for the rest is not known. The sample profile shows approximately 120,000 clones; about 94% of them were found once. The top ten clonotypes cover 1% to 1.5% of the sample. Material: PBMCs. These receptors came from a woman aged 18 to 35 in good health and CMV-seronegative.

The chain links TRBV6-5 to TRBJ2-3, with 9 bases matching TRBD2. The CDR3 length is 13 residues. CDR1 is MNHEY, CDR2 SVGAGI, per germline. Trimming took 8 bases from V and 4 from J; bases not matched to a gene: 4. CDR3 protein: CASFVAGADTQYF. The CDR3 region has the DNA TGTGCCAGCTTCGTAGCGGGAGCAGATACGCAGTATTTT.

This clone was found once. The V gene is TRBV28, the J gene TRBJ1-2; 9 bases fit TRBD1. This CDR3 has 16 residues. V lost 3 bases to trimming and J lost 4 bases; unmatched junction nucleotides: 9. From germline, CDR1 is MDHEN and CDR2 SYDVKM. This CDR3 is CASSFFRTGEGYGYTF. DNA of the CDR3: TGTGCCAGCAGTTTCTTCAGGACAGGGGAGGGCTATGGCTACACCTTC.

The V and J genes are TRBV30 and TRBJ2-7; possibly TRBD1 for D (6 bases). The CDR3 is made up of 14 amino acids. Germline loops: CDR1 GTSNPN, CDR2 SVGIG (reference sequence). Trimming took off 2 bases at V and 2 bases at J, with 13 bases between the two ends. The CDR3 region is CAWSTGITAYEQYF. DNA of the CDR3: TGTGCCTGGAGTACAGGGATAACAGCCTACGAGCAGTACTTC. Based on the CDR3 plus reference TRBV30 and TRBJ2-7, the full variable domain is SQTIHQWPATLVQPVGSPLSLECTVEGTSNPNLYWYRQAAGRGLQLLFYSVGIGQISSEVPQNLSASRPQDRQFILSSKKLLLSDSGFYLCAWSTGITAYEQYFGPGTRLTVT.

The chain has TRBV5-1 and TRBJ1-1; D not resolved. Germline-derived CDR1 and CDR2 are SGHRS and YFSETQ. CDR3 size: 14 residues. V dropped 0 bases and J dropped 1 base, with 7 bases sitting between them. This CDR3 reads CASSLVRRNTEAFF. CDR3 nucleotides: TGCGCCAGCAGCTTGGTACGGAGGAACACTGAAGCTTTCTTT. Full variable domain (remainder filled in from reference TRBV5-1 and TRBJ1-1): KAGVTQTPRYLIKTRGQQVTLSCSPISGHRSVSWYQQTPGQGLQFLFEYFSETQRNKGNFPGRFSGRQFSNSRSEMNVSTLELGDSALYLCASSLVRRNTEAFFGQGTRLTVV.